These 7 T cell receptor beta chains were sequenced from one sample in a study of blood T cell repertoires in COVID-19. Profiled with immunoSEQ multiplex PCR; TCRdb holds only in-frame clones, not every one. The profile covers around 210,000 clones, with about 90% appearing a single time and 0.7% to 0.95% taken by the ten largest. Sequencing used peripheral blood. The receptors were gathered from a woman in her seventies with acute or convalescent COVID-19.

This chain's CDR3 is CASSQDRGDTEAFF. For the CDR3, the DNA is TGTGCCAGCTCACAAGACCGGGGGGACACTGAAGCTTTCTTT. The chain recombines TRBV18 with TRBJ1-1; a weak D match, TRBD1 (5 bases). CDR3 length equals 14 residues. Trimming stripped 4 bases from V and 3 bases from J, with 12 bases between. Germline CDR1 and CDR2: KGHSH and LQKENI.

This clone was recorded only once. The genes are TRBV19 and TRBJ2-2, with TRBD2 matching 7 bases. Germline CDR1 is LNHDA and CDR2 is SQIVND (reference sequence). The CDR3 is made up of 15 amino acids. With 9 bases clipped from V and 4 bases from J, the junction kept 11 bases outside the gene matches. The CDR3: CARPAGVRGTGELFF. CDR3 nucleotide sequence: TGTGCCAGGCCGGCGGGGGTGCGGGGCACCGGGGAGCTGTTTTTT.

The chain couples TRBV13 to TRBJ2-2; 14 bases are a match to TRBD2. CDR3 size: 16 residues. The ends lost 4 bases at V and 6 bases at J; junction bases unmatched: 4. CDR1 and CDR2 from the germline V gene are PRHDT and FYEKMQ (reference sequence). CDR3 loop: CASSSTSGRASGELFF. The DNA of the CDR3 is TGTGCCAGCAGCTCGACTAGCGGGAGGGCCTCCGGGGAGCTGTTTTTT.

The rearrangement uses TRBV6-2 or TRBV6-3 and TRBJ1-1; TRBD1 is a possible D gene (6 bases). The CDR3 loop spans 14 amino acids. Trimming took 5 bases from V and 0 from J, leaving 10 bases between them. Germline assignment: CDR1 MNHEY and CDR2 SVGEGT. CDR3 sequence (DNA): TGTGCCAGCAGTAGTCAGGGGATGAACACTGAAGCTTTCTTT. The encoded protein is CASSSQGMNTEAFF.

This clone has only one observation. The CDR3 loop reads CASSSYRPRVRGTEAFF. The CDR3, as DNA: TGTGCCAGCAGCTCCTACCGCCCCAGGGTTAGGGGCACTGAAGCTTTCTTT. The rearrangement uses TRBV7-6 and TRBJ1-1; possibly TRBD1 for D (5 bases). The germline gives CDR1 SGHVS, CDR2 FNYEAQ. The CDR3 is 17 residues long. The germline V and J ends were trimmed by 4 bases and 4 bases, with 22 bases remaining between them.

This clone is a singleton in its sample. The chain recombines TRBV7-2 with TRBJ1-1; 10 bases are shared with TRBD1. With 3 bases clipped from V and 5 bases from J, the junction kept 3 bases outside the gene matches. The CDR3 sequence is 14 residues long. The germline V gene has CDR1 SGHTA and CDR2 FQGNSA. The CDR3 DNA follows: TGTGCCAGCAGCTTGGACAGGGGGAAGACTGAAGCTTTCTTT. It specifies CASSLDRGKTEAFF.

The chain uses TRBV28 and TRBJ2-7, with TRBD1 matching 9 bases. This CDR3 region has 16 residues. The V and J ends lost 5 bases and 6 bases, in that order; junction bases with no gene match: 14. CDR1 and CDR2 (germline): MDHEN, SYDVKM. CDR3 residues: CASSLRVGTGLVEQYF. The DNA for the CDR3 is TGTGCCAGCAGTCTGAGAGTAGGGACAGGGTTAGTCGAGCAGTACTTC.